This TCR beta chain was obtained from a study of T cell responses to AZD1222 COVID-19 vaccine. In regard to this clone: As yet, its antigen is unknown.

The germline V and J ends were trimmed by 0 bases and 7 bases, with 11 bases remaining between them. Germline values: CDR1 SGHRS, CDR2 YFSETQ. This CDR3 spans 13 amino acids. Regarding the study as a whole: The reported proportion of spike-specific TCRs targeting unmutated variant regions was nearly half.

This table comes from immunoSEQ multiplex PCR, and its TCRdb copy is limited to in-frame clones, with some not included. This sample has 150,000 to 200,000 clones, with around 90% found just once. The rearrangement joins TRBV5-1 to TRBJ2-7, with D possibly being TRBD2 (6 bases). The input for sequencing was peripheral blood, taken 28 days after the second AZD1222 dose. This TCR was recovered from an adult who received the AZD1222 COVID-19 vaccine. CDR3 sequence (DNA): TGCGCCAGCAGCTTGGCGATCGGGGGTGAGCAGTACTTC. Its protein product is CASSLAIGGEQYF. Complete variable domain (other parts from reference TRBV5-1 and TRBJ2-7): KAGVTQTPRYLIKTRGQQVTLSCSPISGHRSVSWYQQTPGQGLQFLFEYFSETQRNKGNFPGRFSGRQFSNSRSEMNVSTLELGDSALYLCASSLAIGGEQYFGPGTRLTVT.